This T cell receptor (beta chain) was profiled in a study of blood T cell repertoires in COVID-19. On the study more broadly: The United States, Italy and Spain supplied acute and convalescent COVID-19 samples. PBMCs, B-cell-depleted T cells, or T cells were the source of the cDNA or gDNA that made up the material.

This clone appeared a single time. V gave up 5 bases and J gave up 5 bases, with 15 bases separating them. The CDR3 is made up of 14 amino acids. The germline gives CDR1 MGHDK, CDR2 SYGVNS. Authors' data handling: Cell counts per sample came from amplifying reference gene primers. Sequenced by immunoSEQ multiplex PCR; TCRdb stores in-frame clones only, minus some. V, J and clone size were drawn from that table, and D and trimming were deduced from the DNA. The sample lists more than 120,000 clones, about 85% occurring once. The chain combines TRBV25-1 with TRBJ1-1, with a tentative D call TRBD1 (6 bases). Input material: peripheral blood. The receptor comes from a human donor with acute or convalescent COVID-19. The donor label of this sample is uncertain. The CDR3 region has the DNA TGTGCCAGCAGTACCGGGACAACGAAGACTGAAGCTTTCTTT. Protein product: CASSTGTTKTEAFF. Drawing the rest from reference TRBV25-1 and TRBJ1-1, the complete variable domain is EADIYQTPRYLVIGTGKKITLECSQTMGHDKMYWYQQDPGMELHLIHYSYGVNSTEKGDLSSESTVSRIRTEHFPLTLESARPSHTSQYLCASSTGTTKTEAFFGQGTRLTVV.